This T cell receptor (beta chain) was found in a study of blood T cell repertoires in COVID-19. Study-level background: The United States, Italy and Spain provided the acute and convalescent COVID-19 samples. Nucleic acid was either cDNA or gDNA, and it came from T cells, B-cell-depleted T cells, or PBMCs.

The CDR3 consists of 15 residues. Trimming removed 6 bases from V and 3 bases from J, with 15 bases in between. Germline V CDR1 and CDR2: MNHEY, SVGEGT. Under the authors' procedure: For nucleated cells, counts were estimated from reference gene primer amplification. The repertoire was sequenced with immunoSEQ multiplex PCR; TCRdb's copy has only in-frame clones and lacks some. The V and J calls and the clone size are those of that table, but D and trimming were determined from the DNA. Of 250,000 to 300,000 clones in the sample, 88% were seen once. This chain connects TRBV6-2 or TRBV6-3 to TRBJ1-5, with a weak D call TRBD1 (5 bases). The TCR comes from a woman younger than 45 with acute or convalescent COVID-19. Sequenced: peripheral blood. The CDR3 sequence is CASSLDTFNNQPQHF. CDR3 DNA: TGTGCCAGCAGCCTGGACACCTTTAACAATCAGCCCCAGCATTTT.